A selection of T cell receptor beta chains follows, all from one sample in a study of graft-versus-host responses after intestinal transplantation. Method: immunoSEQ multiplex PCR; TCRdb's copy keeps in-frame clones and lacks some. Among around 100,000 clones listed, about nine tenths were seen once. Their specific antigens are unknown. This specimen was unstimulated CD4+ T cells sorted from spleen or lymph node cells, taken before transplant. The receptors originated from a human donor who was the organ donor for an intestinal transplant. CDR3s include the opening cysteine and the closing phenylalanine or tryptophan. Fields, in order: V gene, clone size, J gene, D gene, CDR3 length, CDR3 protein, CDR3 DNA. The D gene is left open where the match is weak. Rows may omit the clone size; those that give it use once, few, many or a size class.

>TRBV5-4|-|TRBJ2-5|-|14
CASSSGSYQETQYF
TGTGCCAGCAGCTCCGGGTCCTACCAAGAGACCCAGTACTTC
>TRBV19|-|TRBJ2-7|-|13
CASSTSRGYEQYF
TGTGCCAGTAGTACCAGCAGGGGCTACGAGCAGTACTTC
>TRBV29-1|-|TRBJ1-1|TRBD1|13
CSAPGQGNTEAFF
TGCAGCGCACCCGGACAGGGGAACACTGAAGCTTTCTTT
>TRBV4-2|-|TRBJ1-5|-|14
CASSQRKGGQPQHF
TGTGCCAGCAGCCAAAGAAAGGGAGGCCAGCCCCAGCATTTT
>TRBV10-3|-|TRBJ2-7|-|12
CAISASVYEQYF
TGTGCCATCAGTGCTTCCGTCTACGAGCAGTACTTC
>TRBV15|-|TRBJ2-6|-|14
CATGGGSGANVLTF
TGTGCCACCGGGGGAGGTTCTGGGGCCAACGTCCTGACTTTC
>TRBV7-3|-|TRBJ1-1|-|15
CASSLTPSGNTEAFF
TGTGCCAGCAGCTTAACCCCCTCGGGGAACACTGAAGCTTTCTTT
>TRBV7-9|-|TRBJ1-5|-|13
CASSSDNYQPQHF
TGTGCCAGCAGCTCAGACAACTATCAGCCCCAGCATTTT
>TRBV7-2|-|TRBJ2-2|TRBD2|15
CASSLERGVPGELFF
TGTGCCAGCAGCTTAGAGCGGGGGGTCCCCGGGGAGCTGTTTTTT
>TRBV5-1|-|TRBJ1-1|-|14
CASSLGHLNTEAFF
TGCGCCAGCAGCTTGGGACACCTGAACACTGAAGCTTTCTTT
>TRBV11-2|-|TRBJ1-1|TRBD1|13
CASSLGQGSEAFF
TGTGCCAGCAGCTTAGGACAGGGTTCTGAAGCTTTCTTT
>TRBV28|once|TRBJ2-7|TRBD1|15
CASSFPGQGDYEQYF
TGTGCCAGCAGTTTCCCCGGACAGGGAGACTACGAGCAGTACTTC
>TRBV5-8|-|TRBJ2-5|TRBD2|14
CASRGGGPQETQYF
TGTGCCAGCAGAGGCGGGGGGCCCCAGGAGACCCAGTACTTC
>TRBV4-2|-|TRBJ1-5|-|16
CASSQDGRGSNQPQHF
TGTGCCAGCAGCCAAGATGGGAGGGGGAGCAATCAGCCCCAGCATTTT
>TRBV19|-|TRBJ1-2|-|14
CASRAGRVNGGYTF
TGTGCCAGTAGGGCAGGCAGGGTAAATGGCGGCTACACCTTC
>TRBV18|-|TRBJ2-7|-|11
CASSESGKQYF
TGTGCCAGCTCTGAATCAGGGAAACAGTACTTC
>TRBV29-1|-|TRBJ2-1|-|14
CSVERQSSYNEQFF
TGCAGCGTTGAAAGACAGAGCTCCTACAATGAGCAGTTCTTC
>TRBV7-9|few|TRBJ2-7|TRBD1|19
CASSLRRDRGGTKAYEQYF
TGTGCCAGCAGCTTACGCCGGGACAGGGGAGGTACGAAGGCCTACGAGCAGTACTTC
>TRBV19|-|TRBJ1-5|-|14
CASSIEGAGQPQHF
TGTGCCAGTAGTATAGAAGGGGCAGGGCAGCCCCAGCATTTT
>TRBV30|-|TRBJ2-5|-|15
CAWSVWRALQETQYF
TGTGCCTGGAGTGTATGGCGGGCCCTCCAAGAGACCCAGTACTTC
>TRBV5-1|-|TRBJ2-7|TRBD1|14
CASSLTGGIREQYF
TGCGCCAGCAGCTTAACAGGGGGGATTCGCGAGCAGTACTTC
>TRBV9|-|TRBJ2-3|-|11
CASTVPDTQYF
TGTGCCAGCACGGTGCCAGATACGCAGTATTTT
>TRBV4-1|-|TRBJ1-4|-|16
CASSQAIGGVREKLFF
TGCGCCAGCAGCCAGGCCATTGGAGGGGTTCGTGAAAAACTGTTTTTT
>TRBV4-1|-|TRBJ2-6|-|15
CASSQDPAGANVLTF
TGCGCCAGCAGCCAAGATCCCGCTGGGGCCAACGTCCTGACTTTC
>TRBV6-5|-|TRBJ1-6|-|15
CASSRRLAYNSPPHF
TGTGCCAGCAGTCGCCGTTTGGCTTATAATTCACCCCCCCACTTT
>TRBV5-4|-|TRBJ1-1|-|15
CASSLRGAKNTEAFF
TGTGCCAGCAGCTTACGGGGAGCTAAGAACACTGAAGCTTTCTTT
>TRBV7-3|-|TRBJ1-1|-|13
CASSLQGNTEAFF
TGTGCCAGCAGCCTACAGGGGAACACTGAAGCTTTCTTT
>TRBV4-3|-|TRBJ1-1|-|19
CASSQPVSGQPAPNTEAFF
TGCGCCAGCAGCCAACCAGTTTCAGGCCAGCCAGCTCCGAACACTGAAGCTTTCTTT
>TRBV5-1|once|TRBJ2-5|TRBD1|14
CASSSGQGERTQYF
TGCGCCAGCAGCTCGGGACAGGGGGAAAGGACCCAGTACTTC
>TRBV7-2|-|TRBJ2-3|TRBD1|15
CASSLDGTVTDTQYF
TGTGCCAGCAGCTTAGACGGGACAGTCACAGATACGCAGTATTTT